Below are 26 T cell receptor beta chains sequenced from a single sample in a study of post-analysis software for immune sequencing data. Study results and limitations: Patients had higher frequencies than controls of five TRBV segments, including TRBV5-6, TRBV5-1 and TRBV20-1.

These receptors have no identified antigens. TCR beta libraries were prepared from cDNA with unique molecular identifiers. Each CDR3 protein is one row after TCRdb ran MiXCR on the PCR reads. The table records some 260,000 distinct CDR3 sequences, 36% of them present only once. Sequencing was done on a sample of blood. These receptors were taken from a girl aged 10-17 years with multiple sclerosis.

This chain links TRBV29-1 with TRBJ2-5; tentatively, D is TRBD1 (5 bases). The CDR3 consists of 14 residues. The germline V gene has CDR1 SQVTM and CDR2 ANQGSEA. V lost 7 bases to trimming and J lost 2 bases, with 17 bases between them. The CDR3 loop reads CSARSSRVQETQYF. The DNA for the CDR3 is TGCAGCGCTCGAAGCAGCAGGGTTCAAGAGACCCAGTACTTC.

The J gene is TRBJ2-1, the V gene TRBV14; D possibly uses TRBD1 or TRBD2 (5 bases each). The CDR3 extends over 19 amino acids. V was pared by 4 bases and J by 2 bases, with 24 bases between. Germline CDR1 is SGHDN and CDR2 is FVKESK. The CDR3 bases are TGTGCCAGCAGCCTCATGAGGGGTTCCGCAGGCGACACCTACAATGAGCAGTTCTTC. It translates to CASSLMRGSAGDTYNEQFF.

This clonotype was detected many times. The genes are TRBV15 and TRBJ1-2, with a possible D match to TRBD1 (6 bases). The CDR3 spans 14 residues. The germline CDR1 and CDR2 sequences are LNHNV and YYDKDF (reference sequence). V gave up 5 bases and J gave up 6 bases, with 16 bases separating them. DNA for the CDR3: TGTGCCACCAGCGGGGATAGTTACAGGGATGGCTACACCTTC. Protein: CATSGDSYRDGYTF.

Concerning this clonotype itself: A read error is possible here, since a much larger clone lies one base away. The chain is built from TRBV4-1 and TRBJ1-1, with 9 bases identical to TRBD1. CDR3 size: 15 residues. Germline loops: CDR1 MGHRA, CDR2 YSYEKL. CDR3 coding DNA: TGCACCAGCAGCCAGGATAACAGGGGGCACACTGAAGCTTTCTTT. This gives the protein CTSSQDNRGHTEAFF.

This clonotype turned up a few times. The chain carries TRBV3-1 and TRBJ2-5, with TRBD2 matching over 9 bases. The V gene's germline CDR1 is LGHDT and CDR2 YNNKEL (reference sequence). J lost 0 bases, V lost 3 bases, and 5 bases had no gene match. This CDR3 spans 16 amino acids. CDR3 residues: CASSHFSGGHQETQYF. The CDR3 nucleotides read TGTGCCAGCAGCCATTTTAGCGGGGGCCACCAAGAGACCCAGTACTTC.

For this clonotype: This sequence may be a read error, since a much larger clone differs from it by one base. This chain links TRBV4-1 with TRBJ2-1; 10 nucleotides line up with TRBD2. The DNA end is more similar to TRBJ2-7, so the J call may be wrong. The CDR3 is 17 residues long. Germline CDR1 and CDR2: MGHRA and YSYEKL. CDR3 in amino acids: CASSQGPLAGDYNEQYF. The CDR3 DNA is TGCGCCAGCAGCCAAGGCCCCCTAGCGGGGGACTACAATGAGCAGTACTTC.

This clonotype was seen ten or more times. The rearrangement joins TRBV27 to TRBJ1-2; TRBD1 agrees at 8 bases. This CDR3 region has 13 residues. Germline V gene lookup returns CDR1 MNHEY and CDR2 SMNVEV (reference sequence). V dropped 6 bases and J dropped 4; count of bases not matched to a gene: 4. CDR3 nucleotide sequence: TGTGCCAGCAGCTCGGACAGGGCCTATGGCTACACCTTC. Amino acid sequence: CASSSDRAYGYTF.

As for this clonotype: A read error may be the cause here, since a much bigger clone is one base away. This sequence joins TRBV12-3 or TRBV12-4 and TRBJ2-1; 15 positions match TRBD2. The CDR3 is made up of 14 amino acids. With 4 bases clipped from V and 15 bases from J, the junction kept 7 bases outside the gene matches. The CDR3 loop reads CASSCPGLAGGRFF. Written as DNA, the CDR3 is TGTGCCAGCAGTTGCCCAGGACTAGCGGGGGGGCGGTTCTTC.

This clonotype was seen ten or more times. The CDR3 sequence is CASSSGTGLGLAGDQYF. The CDR3 DNA is TGTGCCAGCAGCTCCGGGACAGGGTTAGGGCTAGCGGGGGATCAGTACTTC. The chain is built from TRBV6-5 and TRBJ2-5; possibly TRBD2 for D (10 bases). The V gene lost 6 bases and the J gene lost 11 bases, with 31 bases spanning the gap. Germline CDR1 MNHEY, CDR2 SVGAGI. The CDR3 totals 17 residues.

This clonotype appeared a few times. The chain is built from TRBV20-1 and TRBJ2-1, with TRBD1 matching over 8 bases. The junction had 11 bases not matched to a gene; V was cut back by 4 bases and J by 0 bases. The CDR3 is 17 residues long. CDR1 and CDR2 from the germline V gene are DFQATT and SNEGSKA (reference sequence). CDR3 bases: TGCAGTGCTAACCGTCGGGGACAGGAGAGCTCCTACAATGAGCAGTTCTTC. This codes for CSANRRGQESSYNEQFF.

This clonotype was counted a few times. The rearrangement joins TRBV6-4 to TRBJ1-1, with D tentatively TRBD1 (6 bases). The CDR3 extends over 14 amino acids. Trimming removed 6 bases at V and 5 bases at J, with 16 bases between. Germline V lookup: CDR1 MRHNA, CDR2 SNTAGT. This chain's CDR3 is CASSTDRHSTEAFF. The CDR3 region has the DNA TGTGCCAGCAGCACCGACAGGCATAGTACTGAAGCTTTCTTT.

CDR3 DNA: TGCAGCGCGGTTAGTAGCATCGATACGCAGTATTTT. It codes for CSAVSSIDTQYF. The chain employs TRBV29-1 and TRBJ2-3; D is ambiguous. This CDR3 region has 12 residues. Germline CDR1 SQVTM, CDR2 ANQGSEA. Between the trimmed V and J ends, which lost 7 bases and 6 bases, there was a span of 14 bases.

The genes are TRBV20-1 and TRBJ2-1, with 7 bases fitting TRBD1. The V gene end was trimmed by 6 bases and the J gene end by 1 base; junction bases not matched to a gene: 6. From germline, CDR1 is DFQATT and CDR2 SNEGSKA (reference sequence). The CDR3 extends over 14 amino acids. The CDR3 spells CSAYDRESYNEQFF. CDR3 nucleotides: TGCAGTGCCTACGACAGGGAGTCCTACAATGAGCAGTTCTTC.

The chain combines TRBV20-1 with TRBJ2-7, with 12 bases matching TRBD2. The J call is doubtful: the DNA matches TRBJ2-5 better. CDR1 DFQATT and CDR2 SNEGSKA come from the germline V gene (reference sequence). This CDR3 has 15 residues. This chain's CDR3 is CSALPPSGGVETQYF. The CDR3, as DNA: TGCAGTGCTCTCCCACCTAGCGGGGGGGTGGAGACCCAGTACTTC.

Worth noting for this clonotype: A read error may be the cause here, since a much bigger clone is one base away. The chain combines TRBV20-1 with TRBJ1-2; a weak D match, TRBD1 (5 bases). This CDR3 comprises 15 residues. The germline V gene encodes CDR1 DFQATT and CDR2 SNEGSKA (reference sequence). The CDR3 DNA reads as TGCGGTGCTAGAGATCCCCGGAGGGGAGGCTATGGCTACACCTTC. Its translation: CGARDPRRGGYGYTF.

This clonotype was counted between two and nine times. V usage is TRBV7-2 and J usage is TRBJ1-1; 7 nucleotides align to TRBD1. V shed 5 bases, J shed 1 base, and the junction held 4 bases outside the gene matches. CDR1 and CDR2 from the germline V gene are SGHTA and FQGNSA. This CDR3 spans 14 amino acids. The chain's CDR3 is CASSPRQGNTEAFF. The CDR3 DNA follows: TGTGCCAGCAGCCCGAGACAGGGGAACACTGAAGCTTTCTTT.

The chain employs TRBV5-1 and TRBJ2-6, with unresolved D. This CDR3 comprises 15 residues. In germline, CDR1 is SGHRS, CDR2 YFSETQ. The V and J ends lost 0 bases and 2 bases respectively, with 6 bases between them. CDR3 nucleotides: TGCGCCAGCAGCTTGGGGCAGACTGGGGCCAACGTCCTGACTTTC. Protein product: CASSLGQTGANVLTF.

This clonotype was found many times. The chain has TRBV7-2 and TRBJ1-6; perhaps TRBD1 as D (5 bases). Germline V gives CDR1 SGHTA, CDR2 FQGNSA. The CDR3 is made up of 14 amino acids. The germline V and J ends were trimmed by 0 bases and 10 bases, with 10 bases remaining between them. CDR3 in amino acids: CASSLAGEGSPLHF. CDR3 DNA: TGTGCCAGCAGCTTAGCAGGGGAAGGATCACCCCTCCACTTT.

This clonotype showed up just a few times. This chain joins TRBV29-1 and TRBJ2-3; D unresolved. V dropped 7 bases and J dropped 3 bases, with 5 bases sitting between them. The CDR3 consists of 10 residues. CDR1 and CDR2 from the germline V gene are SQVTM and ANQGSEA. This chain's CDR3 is CSALTDTQYF. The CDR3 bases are TGCAGCGCTCTAACAGATACGCAGTATTTT.

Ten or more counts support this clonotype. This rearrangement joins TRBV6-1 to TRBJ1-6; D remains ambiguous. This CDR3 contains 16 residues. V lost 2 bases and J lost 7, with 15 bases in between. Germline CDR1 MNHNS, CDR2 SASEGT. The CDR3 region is CASSERVNGPNSPLHF. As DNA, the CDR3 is TGTGCCAGCAGTGAACGGGTAAATGGCCCGAATTCACCCCTCCACTTT.

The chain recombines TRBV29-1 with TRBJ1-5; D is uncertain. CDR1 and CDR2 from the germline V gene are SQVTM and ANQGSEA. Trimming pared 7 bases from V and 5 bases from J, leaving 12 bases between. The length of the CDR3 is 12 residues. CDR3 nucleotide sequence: TGCAGCGGTGGAGCTAAGGATCAGCCCCAGCATTTT. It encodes CSGGAKDQPQHF. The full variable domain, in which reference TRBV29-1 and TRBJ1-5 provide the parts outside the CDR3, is SAVISQKPSRDICQRGTSLTIQCQVDSQVTMMFWYRQQPGQSLTLIATANQGSEATYESGFVIDKFPISRPNLTFSTLTVSNMSPEDSSIYLCSGGAKDQPQHFGDGTRLSIL.

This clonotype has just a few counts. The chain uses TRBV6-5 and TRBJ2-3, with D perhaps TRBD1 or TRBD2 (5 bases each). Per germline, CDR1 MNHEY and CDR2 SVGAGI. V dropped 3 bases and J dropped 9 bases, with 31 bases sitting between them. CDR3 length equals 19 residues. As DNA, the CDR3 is TGTGCCAGCAGTTATGGGCTCCCGTCAGGAGTCGAGGGGTTTTGGACGCAGTATTTT. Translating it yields CASSYGLPSGVEGFWTQYF.

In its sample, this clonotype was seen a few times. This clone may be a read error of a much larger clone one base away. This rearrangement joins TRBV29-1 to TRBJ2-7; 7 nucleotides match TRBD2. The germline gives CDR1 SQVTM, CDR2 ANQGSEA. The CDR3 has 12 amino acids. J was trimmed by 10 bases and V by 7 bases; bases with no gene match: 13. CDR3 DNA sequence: TGCAGCGCGGCCTTAGGGGCGGGAGTTCAGTACTTC. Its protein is CSAALGAGVQYF.

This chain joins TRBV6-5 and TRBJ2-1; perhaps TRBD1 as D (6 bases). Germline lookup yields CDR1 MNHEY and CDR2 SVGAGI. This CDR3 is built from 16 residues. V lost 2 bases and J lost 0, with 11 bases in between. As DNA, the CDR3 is TGTGCCAGCAGTTACGCTACAGGGATCTCCTACAATGAGCAGTTCTTC. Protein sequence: CASSYATGISYNEQFF.

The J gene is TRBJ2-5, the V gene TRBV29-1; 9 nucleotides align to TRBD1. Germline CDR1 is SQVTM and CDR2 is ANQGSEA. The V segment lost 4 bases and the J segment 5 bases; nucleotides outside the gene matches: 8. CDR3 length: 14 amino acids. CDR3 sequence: CSVAIGTGLETQYF. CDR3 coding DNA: TGCAGCGTTGCCATAGGGACAGGGCTGGAGACCCAGTACTTC.

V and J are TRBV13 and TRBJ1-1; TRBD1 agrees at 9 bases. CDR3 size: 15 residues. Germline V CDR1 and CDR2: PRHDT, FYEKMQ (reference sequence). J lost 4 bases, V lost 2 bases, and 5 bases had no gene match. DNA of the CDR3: TGTGCCAGCAGCTTATTTGAGACAGGGGGCACTGAAGCTTTCTTT. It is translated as CASSLFETGGTEAFF.